This TCR beta chain was sequenced in a study of OX40 agonist ivuxolimab in advanced cancers. Study-level points and caveats: Expanded peripheral T cell antigen specificity was not determined. At 0.1 to 3.0 mg/kg, CD4+ and CD8+ blood T cells expanded clonally by week 6. Compared with others, partial responders at 0.1-3.0 mg/kg displayed clonal expansion among the lowest.

The CDR3 runs 14 residues. Trimming cost V 0 bases and J 3 bases, with 10 bases left between them. Germline V gene data show CDR1 as SGDLS and CDR2 as YYNGEE. About this clone itself: Its specificity is unknown.

TCRdb keeps only in-frame clones here, not all; method: immunoSEQ multiplex PCR. The sample has about 90,000 clones, approximately 91% seen once. The chain combines TRBV9 with TRBJ2-7; D gene uncertain. This TCR derives from an adult with an advanced solid tumor such as melanoma, head and neck, liver or kidney cancer. The specimen was CD4+ or CD8+ T cells sorted from blood, collected in a trial of the OX40 agonist ivuxolimab. The CDR3 region is CASSVGGSFYEQYF. The DNA for the CDR3 is TGTGCCAGCAGCGTAGGGGGTAGCTTCTACGAGCAGTACTTC.